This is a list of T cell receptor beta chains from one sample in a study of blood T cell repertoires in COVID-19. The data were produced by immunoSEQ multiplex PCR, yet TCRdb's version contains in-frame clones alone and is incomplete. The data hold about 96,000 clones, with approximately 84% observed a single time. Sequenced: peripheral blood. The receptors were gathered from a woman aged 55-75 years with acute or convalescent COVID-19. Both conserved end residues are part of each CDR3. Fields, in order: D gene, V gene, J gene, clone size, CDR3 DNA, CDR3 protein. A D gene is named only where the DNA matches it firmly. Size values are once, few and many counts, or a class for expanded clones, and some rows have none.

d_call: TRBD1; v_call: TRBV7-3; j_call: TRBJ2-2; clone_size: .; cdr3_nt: TGTGCCAGCAGCCCCGGGACAGTCGCGAACACCGGGGAGCTGTTTTTT; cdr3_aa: CASSPGTVANTGELFF
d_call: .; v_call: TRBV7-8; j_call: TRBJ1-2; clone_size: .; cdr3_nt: TGTGCCAGCAGCGCAGCCGGGGCCGGGGGTAACTATGGCTACACCTTC; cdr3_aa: CASSAAGAGGNYGYTF
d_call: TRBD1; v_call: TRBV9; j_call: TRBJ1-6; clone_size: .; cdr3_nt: TGTGCCAGCAGCGCAACGGGACAGGGGAATTCACCCCTCCACTTT; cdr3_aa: CASSATGQGNSPLHF
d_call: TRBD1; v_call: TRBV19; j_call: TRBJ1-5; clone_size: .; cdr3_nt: TGTGCCAGTAGTTTCCGGGACAGTAATCAGCCCCAGCATTTT; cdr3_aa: CASSFRDSNQPQHF
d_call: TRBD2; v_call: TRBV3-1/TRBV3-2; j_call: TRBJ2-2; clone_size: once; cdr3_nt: TGTGCCAGCAGCGCCCACTTTCAGCGGGGGGGCCCCGGGGAGCTGTTTTTT; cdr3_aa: CASSAHFQRGGPGELFF
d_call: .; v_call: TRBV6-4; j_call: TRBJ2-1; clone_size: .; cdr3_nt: TGTGCCAGCAGTGCTACCGGGTATGAGCAGTTCTTC; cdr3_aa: CASSATGYEQFF
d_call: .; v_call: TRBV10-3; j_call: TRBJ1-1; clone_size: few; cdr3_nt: TGTGCCATCAGTGATTTTAACAGATTGAACACTGAAGCTTTCTTT; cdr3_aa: CAISDFNRLNTEAFF
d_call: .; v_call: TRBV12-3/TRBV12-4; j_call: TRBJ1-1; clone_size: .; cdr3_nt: TGTGCCAGCAGTCCCGGAGGGAGCACTGAAGCTTTCTTT; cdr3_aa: CASSPGGSTEAFF
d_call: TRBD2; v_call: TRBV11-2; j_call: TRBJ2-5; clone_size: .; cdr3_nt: TGTGCCAGCAGCTTATTTGGCGGGGGGAGCTCCCAAGAGACCCAGTACTTC; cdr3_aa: CASSLFGGGSSQETQYF
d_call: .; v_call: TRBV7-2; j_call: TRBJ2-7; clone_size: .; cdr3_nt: TGTGCCAGCAGCTTATCTTCGAGCTACGAGCAGTACTTC; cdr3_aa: CASSLSSSYEQYF
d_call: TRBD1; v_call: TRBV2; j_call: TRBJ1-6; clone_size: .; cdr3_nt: TGTGCCAGCAGTCCCACAGGGGCGCGGTCACCCCTCCACTTT; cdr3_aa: CASSPTGARSPLHF
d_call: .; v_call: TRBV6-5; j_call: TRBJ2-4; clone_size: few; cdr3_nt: TGTGCCAGCAGGGTCGGAGGTATGGCCAAAAACATTCAGTACTTC; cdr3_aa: CASRVGGMAKNIQYF
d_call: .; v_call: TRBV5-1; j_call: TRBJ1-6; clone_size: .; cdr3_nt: TGCGCCAGCAGCTTGGTGCGGGGTAATTCACCCCTCCACTTT; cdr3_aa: CASSLVRGNSPLHF
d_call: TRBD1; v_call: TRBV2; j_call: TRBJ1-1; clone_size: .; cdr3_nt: TGTGCCAGACAGGGGCAGGGTAACACTGAAGCTTTCTTT; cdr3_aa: CARQGQGNTEAFF
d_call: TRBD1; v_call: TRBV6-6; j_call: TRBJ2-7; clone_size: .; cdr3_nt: TGTGCCAGCAGGCGTACAACAGGGGAGTCCTACGAGCAGTACTTC; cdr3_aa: CASRRTTGESYEQYF
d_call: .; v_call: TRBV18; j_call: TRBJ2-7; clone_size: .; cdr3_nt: TGTGCCAGCTCACCAAGCGGCACCTACGAGCAGTACTTC; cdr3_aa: CASSPSGTYEQYF
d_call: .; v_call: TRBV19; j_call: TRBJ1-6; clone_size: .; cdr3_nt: TGTGCCACCGCGACAGCCTATAATTCACCCCTCCACTTT; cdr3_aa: CATATAYNSPLHF
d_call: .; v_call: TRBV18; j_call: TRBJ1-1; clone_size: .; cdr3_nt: TGTGCCAGCTCACCACTTAATTTGGGGGGAGTGAACACTGAAGCTTTCTTT; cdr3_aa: CASSPLNLGGVNTEAFF
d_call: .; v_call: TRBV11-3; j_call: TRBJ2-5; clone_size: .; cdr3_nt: TGTGCCAGCAGCGCACACCCACCCCTAGGCAAAGAGACCCAGTACTTC; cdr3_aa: CASSAHPPLGKETQYF
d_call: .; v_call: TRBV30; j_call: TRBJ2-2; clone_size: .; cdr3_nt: TGTGCCTGGAGTGTACGGAGCTTCGGCGGAGGCACGGGGGAGCTGTTTTTT; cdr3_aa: CAWSVRSFGGGTGELFF
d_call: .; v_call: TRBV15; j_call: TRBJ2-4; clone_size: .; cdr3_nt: TGTGCCACCAGCAGAGATGAAGGAATGAGGGCCAAAAACATTCAGTACTTC; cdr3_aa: CATSRDEGMRAKNIQYF
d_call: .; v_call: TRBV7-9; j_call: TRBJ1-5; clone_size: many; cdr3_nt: TGTGCCAGCAGCTTAGGTCAGGCCTCAGGCAATCAGCCCCAGCATTTT; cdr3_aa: CASSLGQASGNQPQHF
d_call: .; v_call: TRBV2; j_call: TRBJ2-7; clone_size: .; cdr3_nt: TGTGCCAGCAGCGCTATACAGGGTGGCGAGCAGTACTTC; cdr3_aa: CASSAIQGGEQYF
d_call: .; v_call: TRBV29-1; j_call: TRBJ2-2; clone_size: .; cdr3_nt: TGCAGCGTTGTTTTCGCAGGGAACACCGGGGAGCTGTTTTTT; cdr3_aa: CSVVFAGNTGELFF
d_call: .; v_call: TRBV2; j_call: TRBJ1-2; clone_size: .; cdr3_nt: TGTGCCAGCAGTGATCGGGGTAAGGGCTACACCTTC; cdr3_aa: CASSDRGKGYTF
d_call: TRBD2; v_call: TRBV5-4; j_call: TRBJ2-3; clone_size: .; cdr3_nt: TGTGCCAGCAGCCCCCCCCCGGGCGGGGGGTCCACAGATACGCAGTATTTT; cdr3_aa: CASSPPPGGGSTDTQYF
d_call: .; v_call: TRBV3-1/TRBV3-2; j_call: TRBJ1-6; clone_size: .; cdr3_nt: TGTGCCAGCAGCCTACAGGGAAATTCACCCCTCCACTTT; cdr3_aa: CASSLQGNSPLHF
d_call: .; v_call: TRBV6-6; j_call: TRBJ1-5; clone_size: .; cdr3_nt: TGTGCCAGCAGTTACTCCCTCGATCAGCCCCAGCATTTT; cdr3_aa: CASSYSLDQPQHF
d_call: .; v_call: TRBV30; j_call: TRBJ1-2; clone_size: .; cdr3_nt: TGTGCCTGGACTCCCAGGACTAACTATGGCTACACCTTC; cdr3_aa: CAWTPRTNYGYTF
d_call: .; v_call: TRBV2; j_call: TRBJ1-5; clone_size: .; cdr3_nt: TGTGCCAGCAGTGAGGAGAGTGATAGACGGACCCAGCATTTT; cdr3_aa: CASSEESDRRTQHF
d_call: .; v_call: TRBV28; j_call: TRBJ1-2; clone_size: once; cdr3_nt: TGTGCCAGCAGTTTTTCTGGGGCTAGCTATGGCTACACCTTC; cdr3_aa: CASSFSGASYGYTF
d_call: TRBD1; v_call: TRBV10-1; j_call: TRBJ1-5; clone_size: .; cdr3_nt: TGCGCCAGCATTGAGTACAGGGGATGGGACCAGCCCCAGCATTTT; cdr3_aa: CASIEYRGWDQPQHF
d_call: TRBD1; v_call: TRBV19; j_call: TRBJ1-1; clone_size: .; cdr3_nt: TGTGCCAGTAGTCCCGGGACAGGGGGGCCCTATACTGAAGCTTTCTTT; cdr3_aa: CASSPGTGGPYTEAFF
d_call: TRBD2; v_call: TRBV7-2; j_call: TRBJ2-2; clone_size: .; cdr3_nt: TGTGCCAGCAGCTTCGAGCGGGGGCCGGGGACCGGGGAGCTGTTTTTT; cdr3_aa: CASSFERGPGTGELFF
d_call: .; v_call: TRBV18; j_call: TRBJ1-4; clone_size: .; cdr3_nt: TGTGCCAGCTCCACGGGAGGGCCTGAAAAACTGTTTTTT; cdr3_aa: CASSTGGPEKLFF
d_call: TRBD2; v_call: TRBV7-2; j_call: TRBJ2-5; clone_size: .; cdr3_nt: TGTGCCAGCAGCTTTCAGCGGGGGGGCTGGGAGACCCAGTACTTC; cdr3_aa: CASSFQRGGWETQYF
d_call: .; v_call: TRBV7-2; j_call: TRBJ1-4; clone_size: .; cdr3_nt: TGTGCCAGCAGCTTAGTCGGTTTTACTAATGAAAAACTGTTTTTT; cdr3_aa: CASSLVGFTNEKLFF
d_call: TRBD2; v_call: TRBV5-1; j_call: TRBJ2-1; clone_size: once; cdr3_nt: TGCGCCAGCAGGCTAACTAGCGGGGGGATAAATGAGCAGTTCTTC; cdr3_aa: CASRLTSGGINEQFF
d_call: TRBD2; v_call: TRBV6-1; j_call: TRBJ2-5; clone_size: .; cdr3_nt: TGTGCCAGCAGTGATACGGGGGGGTGGGAGACCCAGTACTTC; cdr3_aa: CASSDTGGWETQYF
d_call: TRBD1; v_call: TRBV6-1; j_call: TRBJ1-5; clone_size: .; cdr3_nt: TGTGCCAGCAGTGCCCAGACAGGGGGCGCGAATCAGCCCCAGCATTTT; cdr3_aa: CASSAQTGGANQPQHF
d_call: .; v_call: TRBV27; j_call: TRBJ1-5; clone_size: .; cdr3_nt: TGTGCCAGCAGTTACAGTTTGAATAGCAATCAGCCCCAGCATTTT; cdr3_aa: CASSYSLNSNQPQHF
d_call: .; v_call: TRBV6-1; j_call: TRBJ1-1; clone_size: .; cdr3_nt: TGTGCCAGCAGTGAGACAGTATCTGAAGCTTTCTTT; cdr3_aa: CASSETVSEAFF
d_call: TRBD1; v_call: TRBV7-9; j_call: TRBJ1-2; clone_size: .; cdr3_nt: TGTGCCAGCAGTCAGGGACAGGGTGCTAACTATGGCTACACCTTC; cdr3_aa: CASSQGQGANYGYTF
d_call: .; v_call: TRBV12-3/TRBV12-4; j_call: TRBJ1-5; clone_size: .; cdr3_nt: TGTGCCAGCACCCTCGGGGGAAGCCAGCCCCAGCATTTT; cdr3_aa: CASTLGGSQPQHF
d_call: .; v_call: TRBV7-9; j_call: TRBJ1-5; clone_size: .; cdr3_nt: TGTGCCAGCAGCTTAGCGGGAGTGGAGCCCCAGCATTTT; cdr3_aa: CASSLAGVEPQHF
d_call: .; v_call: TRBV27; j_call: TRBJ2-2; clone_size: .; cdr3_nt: TGTGCCAGCAATGGCGGGGTGAACACCGGGGAGCTGTTTTTT; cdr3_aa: CASNGGVNTGELFF
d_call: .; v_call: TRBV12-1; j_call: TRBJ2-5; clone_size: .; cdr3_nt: TGTGCCAGCAGGGTCGCGGGGGCGGAGGAAGAGACCCAGTACTTC; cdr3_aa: CASRVAGAEEETQYF
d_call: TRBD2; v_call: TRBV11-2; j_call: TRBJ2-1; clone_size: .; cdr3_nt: TGTGCCAGCAGCTTTATGCGGGGGGTCTCCTACAATGAGCAGTTCTTC; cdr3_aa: CASSFMRGVSYNEQFF
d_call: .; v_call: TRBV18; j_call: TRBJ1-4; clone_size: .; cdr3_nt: TGTGCCAGCTCACCAGGGGCGGATGAAAAACTGTTTTTT; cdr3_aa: CASSPGADEKLFF
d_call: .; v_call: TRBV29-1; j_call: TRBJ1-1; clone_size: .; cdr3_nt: TGCAGCGCATACAGCTTTTCAACTGAAGCTTTCTTT; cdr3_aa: CSAYSFSTEAFF
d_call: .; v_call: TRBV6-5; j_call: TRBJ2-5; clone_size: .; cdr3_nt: TGTGCCAGCAGTTACTCGAGGGGGGGAGGAAAGACCCAGTACTTC; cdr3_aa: CASSYSRGGGKTQYF
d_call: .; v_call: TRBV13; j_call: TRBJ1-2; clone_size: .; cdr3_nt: TGTGCCAGCAGCTTTGATGGGCGCTATGGCTACACCTTC; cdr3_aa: CASSFDGRYGYTF
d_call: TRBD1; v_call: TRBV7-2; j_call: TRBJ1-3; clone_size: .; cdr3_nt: TGTGCCAGCAGCCCCGGCAGGGGGACTCTCGGAAACACCATATATTTT; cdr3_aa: CASSPGRGTLGNTIYF